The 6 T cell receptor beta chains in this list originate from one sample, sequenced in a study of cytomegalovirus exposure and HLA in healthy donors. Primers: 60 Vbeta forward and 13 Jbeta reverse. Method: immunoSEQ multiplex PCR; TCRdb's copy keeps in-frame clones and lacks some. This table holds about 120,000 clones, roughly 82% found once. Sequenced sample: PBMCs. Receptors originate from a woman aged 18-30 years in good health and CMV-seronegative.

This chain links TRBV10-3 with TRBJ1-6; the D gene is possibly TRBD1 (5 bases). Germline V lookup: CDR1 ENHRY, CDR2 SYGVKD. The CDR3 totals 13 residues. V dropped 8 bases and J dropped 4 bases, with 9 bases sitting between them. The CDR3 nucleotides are TGTGCCATCGCCCGACAGTATAATTCACCCCTCCACTTT. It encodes CAIARQYNSPLHF.

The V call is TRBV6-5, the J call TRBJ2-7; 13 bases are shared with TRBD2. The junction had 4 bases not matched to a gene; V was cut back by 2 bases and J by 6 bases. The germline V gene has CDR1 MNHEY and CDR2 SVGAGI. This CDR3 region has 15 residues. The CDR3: CASSYRGLAGREQYF. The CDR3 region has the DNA TGTGCCAGCAGTTACAGGGGACTAGCGGGACGCGAGCAGTACTTC.

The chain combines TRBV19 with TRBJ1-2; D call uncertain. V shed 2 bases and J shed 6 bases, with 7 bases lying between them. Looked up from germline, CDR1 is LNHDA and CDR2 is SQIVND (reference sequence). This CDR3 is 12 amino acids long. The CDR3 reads CASSIRLDGYTF. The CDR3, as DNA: TGTGCCAGTAGTATACGTCTTGATGGCTACACCTTC.

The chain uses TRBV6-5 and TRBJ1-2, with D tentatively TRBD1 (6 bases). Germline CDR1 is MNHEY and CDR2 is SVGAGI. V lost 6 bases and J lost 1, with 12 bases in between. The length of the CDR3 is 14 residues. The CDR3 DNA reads TGTGCCAGCAGCCCCGGGGACATTAACTATGGCTACACCTTC. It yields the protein CASSPGDINYGYTF.

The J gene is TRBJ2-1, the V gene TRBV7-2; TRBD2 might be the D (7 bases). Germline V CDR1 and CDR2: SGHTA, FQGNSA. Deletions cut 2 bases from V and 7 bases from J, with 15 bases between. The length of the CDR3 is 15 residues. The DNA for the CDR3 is TGTGCCAGCAGCTTACCGGGGGGCCCCCTGAATGAGCAGTTCTTC. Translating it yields CASSLPGGPLNEQFF.

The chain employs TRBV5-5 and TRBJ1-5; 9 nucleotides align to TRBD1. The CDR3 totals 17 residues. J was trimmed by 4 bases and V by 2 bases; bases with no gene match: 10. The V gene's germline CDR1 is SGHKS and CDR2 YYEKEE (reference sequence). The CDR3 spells CASSFISGTGKNQPQHF. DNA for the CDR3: TGTGCCAGCAGCTTTATTTCCGGGACAGGGAAGAATCAGCCCCAGCATTTT.